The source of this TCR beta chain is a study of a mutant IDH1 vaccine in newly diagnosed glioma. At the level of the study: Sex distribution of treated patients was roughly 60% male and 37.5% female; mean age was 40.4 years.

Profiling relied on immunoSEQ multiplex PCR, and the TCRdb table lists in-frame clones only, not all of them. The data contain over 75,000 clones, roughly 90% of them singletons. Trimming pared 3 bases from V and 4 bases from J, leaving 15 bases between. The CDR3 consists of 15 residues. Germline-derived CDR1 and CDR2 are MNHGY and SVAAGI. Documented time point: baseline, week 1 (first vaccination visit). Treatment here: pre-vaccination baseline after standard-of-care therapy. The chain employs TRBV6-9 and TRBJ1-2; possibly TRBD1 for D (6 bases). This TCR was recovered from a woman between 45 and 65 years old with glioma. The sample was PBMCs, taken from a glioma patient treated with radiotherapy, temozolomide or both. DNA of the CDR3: TGTGCCAGCAGTTACTCGTACAGGGTCAGCTATGGCTACACCTTC. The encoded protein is CASSYSYRVSYGYTF.